The clone carrying this TCR beta chain was counted ten times or more. Its antigen is as yet unknown. CD4+CD45RO+CD25- cells were isolated as memory CD4+ T cells. General study findings and limits: Tumor Tregs overlapped most with tumor, then blood, naive CD4+ cells.

Full-length variable regions came from constant-region reverse primers plus semi-nested Nested Universal Primer A PCR. TCRdb ran MiXCR on the 5' RACE reads and lists one entry per CDR3 protein. The sample lists 62,000 or so distinct CDR3 sequences, 20% to 25% occurring once. The CDR3 loop spans 14 amino acids. Germline-derived CDR1 and CDR2 are SGHNT and YENEEA. V gave up 3 bases and J gave up 1 base, with 4 bases separating them. The clonotype originates from a female donor with breast cancer. The rearrangement links TRBV11-3 to TRBJ2-6; D gene ambiguous. The sequencing sample was made of memory CD4+ T cells sorted from a lymph node. Stated subset: memory CD4+ T cells, CD4+CD45RO+CD25-. The CDR3 reads CASSLGSGANVLTF. The DNA of the CDR3 is TGTGCCAGCAGCTTGGGTTCTGGGGCCAACGTCCTGACTTTC.